Following are 23 T cell receptor beta chains from one sample sequenced in a study of identical twins. TCRdb used MiXCR to reprocess the 5' RACE reads, holding one entry per CDR3 protein. This sample has 540,000 or so distinct CDR3 sequences, with more than 20% found just once. These data were likewise used in another study, on yellow fever vaccine responses in identical twins.

The sequencing sample was made of CD4+ T cells sorted from blood. These receptors came from a woman aged 18-29 years in good health.

This chain connects TRBV6-2 or TRBV6-3 to TRBJ2-1; 11 bases agree with TRBD2. Unmatched junction bases numbered 5, after V lost 8 bases and J lost 5 bases. The germline V gene encodes CDR1 MNHEY and CDR2 SVGEGT. This CDR3 has 14 residues. CDR3 sequence reads: CASWMGLADNEQFF. Here the CDR3 DNA reads TGTGCCAGCTGGATGGGACTAGCGGACAATGAGCAGTTCTTC.

A few counts support this clonotype. V gene TRBV29-1 combines with J gene TRBJ2-3, with D possibly TRBD1 on 5 matching bases. In germline, CDR1 is SQVTM, CDR2 ANQGSEA. This CDR3 spans 15 amino acids. V was clipped by 8 bases and J by 0 bases, with 18 bases between them. The CDR3 here is CSKTTTASSTDTQYF. The DNA of the CDR3 is TGCAGCAAAACGACGACAGCCTCTAGCACAGATACGCAGTATTTT.

The rearrangement uses TRBV14 and TRBJ2-3; TRBD2 matches 8 bases. Germline assignment: CDR1 SGHDN and CDR2 FVKESK. J lost 3 bases, V lost 4 bases, and 12 bases had no gene match. The CDR3 spans 17 residues. For the CDR3, the DNA is TGTGCCAGCAGCCTCGGGGGAGCGGGAGAGGTTACAGATACGCAGTATTTT. Amino acid sequence: CASSLGGAGEVTDTQYF. Using reference TRBV14 and TRBJ2-3 for the parts outside the CDR3, the full variable domain is EAGVTQFPSHSVIEKGQTVTLRCDPISGHDNLYWYRRVMGKEIKFLLHFVKESKQDESGMPNNRFLAERTGGTYSTLKVQPAELEDSGVYFCASSLGGAGEVTDTQYFGPGTRLTVL.

The chain has TRBV5-6 and TRBJ1-5; no clear D. CDR3 length: 15 residues. The V end lost 0 bases, the J end lost 0 bases, and 7 bases lay between the germline ends. The germline V gene encodes CDR1 SGHDT and CDR2 YYEEEE. In DNA form, the CDR3 reads TGTGCCAGCAGCTTGGGGATCAATAGCAATCAGCCCCAGCATTTT. This gives the protein CASSLGINSNQPQHF.

The chain carries TRBV4-1 and TRBJ1-2; D call uncertain. Germline CDR1 is MGHRA and CDR2 is YSYEKL. The CDR3 covers 14 residues. Between the trimmed V and J ends, which lost 2 bases and 4 bases, there was a span of 11 bases. The CDR3 sequence: CASSQPDIRYGYTF. For the CDR3, the DNA is TGCGCCAGCAGCCAACCAGACATTCGCTATGGCTACACCTTC.

Ten or more counts support this clonotype. The chain has TRBV4-1 and TRBJ2-5; TRBD2 aligns across 8 bases. Germline-derived CDR1 and CDR2 are MGHRA and YSYEKL. The length of the CDR3 is 16 residues. J was trimmed by 5 bases and V by 1 base; bases with no gene match: 9. CDR3: CASSQVGTGGWETQYF. The CDR3 DNA reads as TGCGCCAGCAGCCAAGTAGGGACGGGAGGGTGGGAGACCCAGTACTTC.

In its sample, this clonotype was seen a few times. The chain joins TRBV6-1 to TRBJ2-7; D ambiguous. The CDR3 has 10 amino acids. Germline CDR1 and CDR2: MNHNS and SASEGT. This chain's CDR3 is CAAASYEQYF. The CDR3 DNA is TGTGCGGCAGCGTCCTACGAGCAGTACTTC.

CDR3 bases: TGTGCCAGCAGCCAGACTAGCGTTGGGACCCAGTACTTC. Residues: CASSQTSVGTQYF. J is TRBJ2-5 and V is TRBV3-1; 8 nucleotides agree with TRBD2. CDR1 and CDR2 from the germline V gene are LGHDT and YNNKEL (reference sequence). V lost 3 bases and J lost 7; bases outside the gene matches: 4. CDR3 length: 13 amino acids.

In this sample, this clonotype turned up a few times. This sequence joins TRBV6-2 or TRBV6-3 and TRBJ2-1; a possible D gene is TRBD2 (6 bases). This CDR3 is 21 amino acids long. The V and J ends lost 2 bases and 5 bases respectively, with 31 bases between them. The germline V gene encodes CDR1 MNHEY and CDR2 SVGEGT. In nucleotides, the CDR3 is TGTGCCAGCAGTTACCCCCCTCGAATGGCGGGATCATCGAGATCTAACAATGAGCAGTTCTTC. Amino acid sequence: CASSYPPRMAGSSRSNNEQFF.

The chain carries TRBV6-5 and TRBJ2-2, with 7 bases lining up with TRBD2. J gave up 2 bases and V 0 bases, and 6 bases lay outside the gene matches. The germline gives CDR1 MNHEY, CDR2 SVGAGI. This CDR3 region has 17 residues. Here the CDR3 reads CASSYSGLAVNTGELFF. CDR3 nucleotide sequence: TGTGCCAGCAGTTACTCGGGGCTAGCGGTAAACACCGGGGAGCTGTTTTTT.

The V gene is TRBV18, the J gene TRBJ1-1; the D is unclear. The CDR3 consists of 13 residues. Germline values: CDR1 KGHSH, CDR2 LQKENI. Trimming removed 0 bases from V and 6 bases from J, with 8 bases in between. This CDR3 is CASSPPGSPEAFF. The CDR3 region has the DNA TGTGCCAGCTCACCACCAGGGAGCCCTGAAGCTTTCTTT.

The V gene is TRBV15, the J gene TRBJ2-3; either TRBD1 or TRBD2 may fit D (5 bases each). CDR1 LNHNV and CDR2 YYDKDF come from the germline V gene (reference sequence). V was pared by 3 bases and J by 3 bases, with 22 bases between. The CDR3 totals 18 residues. CDR3 in amino acids: CATSRDKGEKLRTDTQYF. Written as DNA, the CDR3 is TGTGCCACCAGCAGGGACAAAGGGGAGAAGTTAAGAACAGATACGCAGTATTTT.

The chain combines TRBV7-3 with TRBJ2-1; TRBD2 matches 7 bases. The V segment lost 0 bases and the J segment 4 bases; nucleotides outside the gene matches: 6. CDR1 is SGHTA and CDR2 is FQGTGA in the germline V gene. The CDR3 consists of 16 residues. CDR3: CASSLTFQAGYNEQFF. In nucleotides, the CDR3 is TGTGCCAGCAGCTTAACGTTTCAAGCGGGGTACAATGAGCAGTTCTTC.

This clonotype has at least ten counts. The CDR3, as DNA: TGTGCCAGCAGATTAGACAGGGGGTCCTACGAGCAGTACTTC. Translating it yields CASRLDRGSYEQYF. The V call is TRBV28, the J call TRBJ2-7, with 9 bases identical to TRBD1. The CDR3 runs 14 residues. The germline gives CDR1 MDHEN, CDR2 SYDVKM. The V gene end was trimmed by 6 bases and the J gene end by 1 base; junction bases not matched to a gene: 4. The full variable domain, in which reference TRBV28 and TRBJ2-7 provide the parts outside the CDR3, is DVKVTQSSRYLVKRTGEKVFLECVQDMDHENMFWYRQDPGLGLRLIYFSYDVKMKEKGDIPEGYSVSREKKERFSLILESASTNQTSMYLCASRLDRGSYEQYFGPGTRLTVT.

The table lists this clonotype with a count of one. The chain has TRBV7-9 and TRBJ2-7, with D uncertain. The CDR3 sequence is 12 residues long. Germline V gives CDR1 SEHNR, CDR2 FQNEAQ (reference sequence). Deletions cut 3 bases from V and 6 bases from J, with 9 bases between. CDR3 loop: CASSFSLGEQYF. In DNA, the CDR3 is TGTGCCAGCAGCTTTTCGTTGGGCGAGCAGTACTTC.

The chain links TRBV12-5 to TRBJ2-1; TRBD1 aligns across 8 bases. J was trimmed by 8 bases and V by 0 bases; bases with no gene match: 3. From germline, CDR1 is LGHNT and CDR2 FRNRAP. CDR3 length: 14 residues. The CDR3 here is CASGLVTGGDEQFF. CDR3 bases: TGTGCTAGTGGTTTGGTAACAGGGGGTGATGAGCAGTTCTTC.

The genes are TRBV18 and TRBJ2-7; TRBD2 matches at 13 bases. Germline lookup yields CDR1 KGHSH and CDR2 LQKENI. V shed 6 bases and J 2 bases; nucleotides not matched to a gene: 16. The CDR3 spans 19 residues. The CDR3 bases are TGTGCCAGCTCGCCAGAGGGACTAGCGGGATATTTTTCCACCTACGAGCAGTACTTC. Translated: CASSPEGLAGYFSTYEQYF.

V is TRBV20-1 and J is TRBJ2-2; D may match TRBD1 or TRBD2 (5 bases each). CDR1 DFQATT and CDR2 SNEGSKA come from the germline V gene (reference sequence). Trimming took 0 bases from V and 4 from J, leaving 9 bases between them. This CDR3 is 14 amino acids long. The CDR3 DNA reads as TGCAGTGCTAGAGAGGGGACGGGCACCGGGGAGCTGTTTTTT. It codes for CSAREGTGTGELFF.

The chain joins TRBV5-1 to TRBJ2-7; possibly TRBD1 or TRBD2 for D (5 bases each). V shed 4 bases and J shed 0 bases, with 14 bases lying between them. The CDR3 totals 15 residues. Germline loops: CDR1 SGHRS, CDR2 YFSETQ. The CDR3 loop is CASSLTAVSSYEQYF. The CDR3 DNA reads as TGCGCCAGCAGCCTGACAGCGGTGAGCTCCTACGAGCAGTACTTC.

The table lists this clonotype with a few counts. V usage is TRBV12-3 or TRBV12-4 and J usage is TRBJ1-2; 7 bases match TRBD1. The CDR3 covers 13 residues. V gave up 4 bases and J gave up 7 bases; unmatched junction bases: 6. CDR3 nucleotides: TGTGCCAGCAGTTCCAACAGGGGTGGTGGCTACACCTTC. Amino acids: CASSSNRGGGYTF.

In its sample, this clonotype was seen many times. This rearrangement joins TRBV12-3 or TRBV12-4 to TRBJ1-1; D not certain. The CDR3 contains 13 residues. Trimming stripped 6 bases from V and 3 bases from J, with 11 bases between. DNA for the CDR3: TGTGCCAGCAGCCGGGTTCAGGACACTGAAGCTTTCTTT. Amino acids: CASSRVQDTEAFF.

This clonotype was observed many times. The chain combines TRBV12-3 or TRBV12-4 with TRBJ2-1; perhaps TRBD1 as D (5 bases). Deletions cut 3 bases from V and 0 bases from J, with 6 bases between. The CDR3 contains 14 residues. CDR3 sequence reads: CASSFDSSYNEQFF. The CDR3 nucleotides read TGTGCCAGCAGTTTTGACAGCTCCTACAATGAGCAGTTCTTC.

This clonotype was observed a single time. The J gene is TRBJ2-1, the V gene TRBV7-7; 11 bases map to TRBD2. The CDR3 contains 15 residues. The V gene end was trimmed by 4 bases and the J gene end by 5 bases; junction bases not matched to a gene: 4. Germline V lookup: CDR1 SSHAT, CDR2 FNYEAQ (reference sequence). CDR3 in DNA: TGTGCCAGCAGCTACGGGACTAGCGGAGACAATGAGCAGTTCTTC. It yields the protein CASSYGTSGDNEQFF.